This note documents a single T cell receptor beta chain sequence. This sample is part of a study of blood T cell repertoires in COVID-19. The overall study: Collection of acute and convalescent COVID-19 samples took place in the United States, Italy and Spain. PBMCs, B-cell-depleted T cells, or T cells provided the cDNA or gDNA that made up the material.

As originally analysed: Reference gene primers were amplified, and this amplification served to estimate nucleated cell counts. The protocol was immunoSEQ multiplex PCR, while the TCRdb copy is restricted to in-frame clones and leaves out a portion. The V and J calls and clone size are taken from that table; D and trimming were inferred from the DNA. The sample carries some 300,000 clones, 85% to 90% recorded once. The CDR3 is made up of 19 amino acids. V lost 0 bases to trimming and J lost 3 bases; unmatched junction nucleotides: 12. Looked up from germline, CDR1 is LGHDT and CDR2 is YNNKEL (reference sequence). Enrolment of Seattle patients took place during active infection, and they were followed longitudinally.

The chain couples TRBV3-1 (or the pseudogene TRBV3-2) to TRBJ2-3; 10 nucleotides match TRBD2. The sequence was obtained from a woman aged 45 to 65 with COVID-19, enrolled during active disease. The sequencing sample was made of peripheral blood. CDR3: CASSQEGVVAGGGTDTQYF. CDR3 coding DNA: TGTGCCAGCAGCCAAGAAGGAGTCGTAGCGGGAGGAGGAACAGATACGCAGTATTTT.